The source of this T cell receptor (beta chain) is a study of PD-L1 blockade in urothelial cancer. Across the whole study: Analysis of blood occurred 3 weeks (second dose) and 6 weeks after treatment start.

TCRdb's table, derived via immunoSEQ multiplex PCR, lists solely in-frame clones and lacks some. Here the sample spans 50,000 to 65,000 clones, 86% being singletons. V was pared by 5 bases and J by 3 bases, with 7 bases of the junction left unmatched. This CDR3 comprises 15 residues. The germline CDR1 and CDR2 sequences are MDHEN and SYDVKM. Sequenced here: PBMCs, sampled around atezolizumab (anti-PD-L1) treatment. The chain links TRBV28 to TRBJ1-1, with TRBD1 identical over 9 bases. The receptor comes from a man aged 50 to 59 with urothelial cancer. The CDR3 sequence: CASSPRQGVYTEAFF. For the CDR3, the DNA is TGTGCCAGCAGTCCGCGACAGGGGGTTTACACTGAAGCTTTCTTT.